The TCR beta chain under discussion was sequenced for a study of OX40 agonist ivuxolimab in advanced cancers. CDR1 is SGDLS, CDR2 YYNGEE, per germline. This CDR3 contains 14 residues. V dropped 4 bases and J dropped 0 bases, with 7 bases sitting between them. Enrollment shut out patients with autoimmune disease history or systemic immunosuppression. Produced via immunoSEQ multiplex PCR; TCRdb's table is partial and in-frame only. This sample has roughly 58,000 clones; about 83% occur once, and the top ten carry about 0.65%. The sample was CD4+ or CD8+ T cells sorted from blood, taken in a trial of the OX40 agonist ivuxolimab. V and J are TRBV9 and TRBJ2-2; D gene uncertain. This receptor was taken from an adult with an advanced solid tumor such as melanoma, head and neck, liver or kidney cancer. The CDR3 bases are TGTGCCAGCAGCCCCTCCTCGAACACCGGGGAGCTGTTTTTT. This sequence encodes CASSPSSNTGELFF.